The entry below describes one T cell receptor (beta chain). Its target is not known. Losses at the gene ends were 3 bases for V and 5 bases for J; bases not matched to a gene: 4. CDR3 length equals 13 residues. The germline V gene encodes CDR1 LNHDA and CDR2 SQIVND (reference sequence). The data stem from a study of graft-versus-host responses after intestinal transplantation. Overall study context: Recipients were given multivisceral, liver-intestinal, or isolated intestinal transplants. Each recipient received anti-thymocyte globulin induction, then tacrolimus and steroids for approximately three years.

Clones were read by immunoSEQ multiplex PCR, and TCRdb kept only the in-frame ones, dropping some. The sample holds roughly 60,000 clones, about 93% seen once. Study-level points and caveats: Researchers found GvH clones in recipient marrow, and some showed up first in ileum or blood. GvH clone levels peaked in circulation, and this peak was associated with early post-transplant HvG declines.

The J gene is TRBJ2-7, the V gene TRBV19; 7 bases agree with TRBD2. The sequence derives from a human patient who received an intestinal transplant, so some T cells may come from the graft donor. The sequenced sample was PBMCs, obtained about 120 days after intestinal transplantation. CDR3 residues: CASSMGRGNEQYF. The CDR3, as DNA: TGTGCCAGTAGTATGGGGCGGGGGAACGAGCAGTACTTC.